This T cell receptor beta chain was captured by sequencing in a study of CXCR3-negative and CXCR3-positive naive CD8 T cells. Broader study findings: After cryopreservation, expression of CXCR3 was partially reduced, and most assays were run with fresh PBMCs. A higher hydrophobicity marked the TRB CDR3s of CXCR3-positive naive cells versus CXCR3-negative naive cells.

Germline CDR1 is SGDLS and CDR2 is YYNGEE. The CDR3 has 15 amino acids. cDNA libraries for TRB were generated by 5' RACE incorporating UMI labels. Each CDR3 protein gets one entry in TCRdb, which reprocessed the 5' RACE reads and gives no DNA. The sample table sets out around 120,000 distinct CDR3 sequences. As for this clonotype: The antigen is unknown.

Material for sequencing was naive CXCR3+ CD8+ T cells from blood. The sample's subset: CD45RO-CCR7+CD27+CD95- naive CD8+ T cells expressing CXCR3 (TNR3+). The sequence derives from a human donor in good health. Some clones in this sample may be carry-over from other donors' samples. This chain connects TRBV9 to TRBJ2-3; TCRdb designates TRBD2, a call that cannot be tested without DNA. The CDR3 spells CASSVGLADTDTQYF.